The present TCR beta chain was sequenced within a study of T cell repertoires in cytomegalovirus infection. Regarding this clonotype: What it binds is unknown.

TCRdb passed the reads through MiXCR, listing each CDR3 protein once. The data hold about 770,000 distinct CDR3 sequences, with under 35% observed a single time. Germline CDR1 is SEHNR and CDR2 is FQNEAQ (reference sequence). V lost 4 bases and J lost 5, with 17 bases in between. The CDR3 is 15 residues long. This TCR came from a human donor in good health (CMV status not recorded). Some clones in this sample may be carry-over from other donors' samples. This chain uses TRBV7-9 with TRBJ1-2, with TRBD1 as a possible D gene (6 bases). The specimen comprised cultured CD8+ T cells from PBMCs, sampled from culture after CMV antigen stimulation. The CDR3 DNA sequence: TGTGCCAGCAGCTCTACAGGGCTGGGCGGGTATGGCTACACCTTC. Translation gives CASSSTGLGGYGYTF.